Listed here is a single T cell receptor (beta chain). The time point here: cycle 4 day 1 (C4D1), after 6 weeks of nivolumab. The patients all showed relapse after autologous stem cell transplantation, while their brentuximab vedotin exposure varied. This sample is drawn from a study of PD-1 blockade in classical Hodgkin lymphoma. Assay: immunoSEQ multiplex PCR; the TCRdb copy retains only in-frame clones and omits some. Of about 52,000 clones in the sample, 86% are singletons; the top ten hold approximately 6.5%. This clonotype originated in a human donor with classical Hodgkin lymphoma. This specimen was peripheral blood mononuclear cells (PBMCs), taken before the fourth cycle of nivolumab.

The CDR3 DNA is TGTGCCAGCAGCCAAGGTACAGTTCGCACAGATACGCAGTATTTT. It encodes CASSQGTVRTDTQYF. This chain joins TRBV4-2 and TRBJ2-3; D remains ambiguous. This CDR3 spans 15 amino acids. V was cut by 1 base and J by 1 base, with 9 bases left in between. Germline loops: CDR1 LGHNA, CDR2 YNFKEQ.